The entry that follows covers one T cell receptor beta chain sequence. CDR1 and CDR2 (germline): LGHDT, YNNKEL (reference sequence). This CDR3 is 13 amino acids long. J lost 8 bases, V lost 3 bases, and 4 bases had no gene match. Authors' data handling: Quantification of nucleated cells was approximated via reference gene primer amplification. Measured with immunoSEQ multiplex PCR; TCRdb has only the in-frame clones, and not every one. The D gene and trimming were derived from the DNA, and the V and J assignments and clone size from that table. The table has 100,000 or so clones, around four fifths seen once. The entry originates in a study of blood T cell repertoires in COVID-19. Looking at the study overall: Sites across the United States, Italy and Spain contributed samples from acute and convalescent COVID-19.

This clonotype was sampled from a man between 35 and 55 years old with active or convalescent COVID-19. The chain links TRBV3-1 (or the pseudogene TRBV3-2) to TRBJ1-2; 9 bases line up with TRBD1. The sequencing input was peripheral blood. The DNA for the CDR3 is TGTGCCAGCAGCCAGACAGGGGGGCGCGGCTACACCTTC. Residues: CASSQTGGRGYTF.